A selection of T cell receptor beta chains follows, all from one sample in a study of PD-1 blockade in classical Hodgkin lymphoma. This table comes from immunoSEQ multiplex PCR, and its TCRdb copy is limited to in-frame clones, with some not included. The data show under 20,000 clones, approximately 90% seen once. Sequenced material: peripheral blood mononuclear cells (PBMCs), taken before the second cycle of nivolumab. The receptor source for this set is a human donor with classical Hodgkin lymphoma. Each CDR3 is given with its conserved first and last residue. The order of the fields is clone size, J gene, D gene, CDR3 length, V gene, CDR3 DNA, CDR3 protein. A D gene is named only where the DNA matches it firmly. Rows may omit the clone size; those that give it use once, few, many or a size class.

abundance: NA
j_gene: TRBJ2-5
d_gene: TRBD2
len: 16
v_gene: TRBV6-6
CDR3nt: TGTGCCAGCAGTTACCCGCGGGGGGGCCGGGGAGAGACCCAGTACTTC
CDR3aa: CASSYPRGGRGETQYF

abundance: once
j_gene: TRBJ1-2
d_gene: NA
len: 13
v_gene: TRBV6-9
CDR3nt: TGTGCCAGCAGTTACCCCGGGACAAATGGCTACACCTTC
CDR3aa: CASSYPGTNGYTF

abundance: NA
j_gene: TRBJ2-7
d_gene: NA
len: 12
v_gene: TRBV7-9
CDR3nt: TGTGCCAGCAGCTTGGACGCGTACGAGCAGTACTTC
CDR3aa: CASSLDAYEQYF

abundance: NA
j_gene: TRBJ2-7
d_gene: NA
len: 16
v_gene: TRBV5-1
CDR3nt: TGCGCCAGCAGCCCTTTTGACAGACCGAGCTCCTACGAGCAGTACTTC
CDR3aa: CASSPFDRPSSYEQYF

abundance: NA
j_gene: TRBJ2-1
d_gene: NA
len: 15
v_gene: TRBV7-9
CDR3nt: TGTGCCAGCAGCTTAGGCGGACAGTTGGGGGGTGAGCAGTTCTTC
CDR3aa: CASSLGGQLGGEQFF

abundance: few
j_gene: TRBJ2-7
d_gene: NA
len: 15
v_gene: TRBV19
CDR3nt: TGTGCCAGTACGGTGTCCTGGGGGGCTTCCTACGAGCAGTACTTC
CDR3aa: CASTVSWGASYEQYF

abundance: NA
j_gene: TRBJ2-2
d_gene: NA
len: 13
v_gene: TRBV9
CDR3nt: TGTGCCAGCAGCGGGGAAAACACCGGGGAGCTGTTTTTT
CDR3aa: CASSGENTGELFF

abundance: NA
j_gene: TRBJ1-2
d_gene: NA
len: 14
v_gene: TRBV7-9
CDR3nt: TGTGCCAGCAGCTTAGAAACCCCCGTAGTTGGCTACACCTTC
CDR3aa: CASSLETPVVGYTF

abundance: NA
j_gene: TRBJ2-5
d_gene: NA
len: 11
v_gene: TRBV20-1
CDR3nt: TGCAGTGTAAACCTGGCGGAGACCCAGTACTTC
CDR3aa: CSVNLAETQYF

abundance: NA
j_gene: TRBJ2-1
d_gene: NA
len: 14
v_gene: TRBV9
CDR3nt: TGTGCCAGCAGCCCCTCGCCCTCCTACAATGAGCAGTTCTTC
CDR3aa: CASSPSPSYNEQFF

abundance: NA
j_gene: TRBJ2-5
d_gene: NA
len: 14
v_gene: TRBV7-9
CDR3nt: TGTGCCAGCAGCTTAATCTCTGGGTCAGAGACCCAGTACTTC
CDR3aa: CASSLISGSETQYF

abundance: NA
j_gene: TRBJ1-6
d_gene: NA
len: 16
v_gene: TRBV9
CDR3nt: TGTGCCAGCAGCGTAGGGGAGGACACATATAATTCACCCCTCCACTTT
CDR3aa: CASSVGEDTYNSPLHF

abundance: NA
j_gene: TRBJ2-7
d_gene: TRBD1
len: 15
v_gene: TRBV28
CDR3nt: TGTGCCAGCAGTGTACCGGGACAGGGGGCCTACGAGCAGTACTTC
CDR3aa: CASSVPGQGAYEQYF

abundance: NA
j_gene: TRBJ1-5
d_gene: NA
len: 14
v_gene: TRBV6-6
CDR3nt: TGTGCCAGCGGCTCACAGGGTAATGCTCAGCCCCAGCATTTT
CDR3aa: CASGSQGNAQPQHF

abundance: NA
j_gene: TRBJ2-1
d_gene: NA
len: 15
v_gene: TRBV6-6
CDR3nt: TGTGCCAGCAGATACTCGGGGGTGGGGTACAATGAGCAGTTCTTC
CDR3aa: CASRYSGVGYNEQFF

abundance: NA
j_gene: TRBJ1-2
d_gene: NA
len: 12
v_gene: TRBV7-7
CDR3nt: TGTGCTAGCAGCGAAAGGGGGTATGGCTACACCTTC
CDR3aa: CASSERGYGYTF

abundance: NA
j_gene: TRBJ1-3
d_gene: NA
len: 15
v_gene: TRBV2
CDR3nt: TGTGCCAGCAGTGTTATCGGATTGGCCGGAAACACCATATATTTT
CDR3aa: CASSVIGLAGNTIYF

abundance: NA
j_gene: TRBJ2-3
d_gene: TRBD2
len: 15
v_gene: TRBV19
CDR3nt: TGTGCCAGTAGTGTAGCGGGGCGCAACACAGATACGCAGTATTTT
CDR3aa: CASSVAGRNTDTQYF

abundance: NA
j_gene: TRBJ1-2
d_gene: NA
len: 13
v_gene: TRBV7-9
CDR3nt: TGTGCCAGCAGCTACAATAGTCGCTATGGCTACACCTTC
CDR3aa: CASSYNSRYGYTF

abundance: NA
j_gene: TRBJ1-1
d_gene: NA
len: 14
v_gene: TRBV5-1
CDR3nt: TGCGCCAGCAGCTTGGCATGGCCGAACACTGAAGCTTTCTTT
CDR3aa: CASSLAWPNTEAFF

abundance: once
j_gene: TRBJ2-5
d_gene: TRBD2
len: 16
v_gene: TRBV7-2
CDR3nt: TGTGCCAGCAGCTTAGCGCTGGCGGGGGGGCAAGAGACCCAGTACTTC
CDR3aa: CASSLALAGGQETQYF

abundance: NA
j_gene: TRBJ1-3
d_gene: NA
len: 11
v_gene: TRBV10-3
CDR3nt: TGTGCCATCAGAGTTACAGCCTCCATATATTTT
CDR3aa: CAIRVTASIYF

abundance: NA
j_gene: TRBJ1-1
d_gene: TRBD1
len: 15
v_gene: TRBV4-1
CDR3nt: TGCGCCAGCAGCCATAAAGGGACAGTATACACTGAAGCTTTCTTT
CDR3aa: CASSHKGTVYTEAFF